Listed below are T cell receptor beta chains from one sample, sequenced in a study of T cell responses to AZD1222 COVID-19 vaccine. Repertoires were generated with immunoSEQ multiplex PCR, while TCRdb's copy carries only in-frame clones and drops some. Seen here are 100,000 to 150,000 clones, more than 85% observed once, and the top ten hold over 2.5%. The sample was peripheral blood, taken on day 0 of AZD1222 vaccination. The origin of the receptors is an adult in good health. Both conserved end residues are part of each CDR3. The D gene is left open where the match is weak. Size values are once, few and many counts, or a class for expanded clones, and some rows have none.

j_call cdr3_length v_call clone_size d_call cdr3_nt cdr3_aa
TRBJ2-2 13 TRBV5-1 once TRBD2 TGCGCCAGCAGCCAGACTAGCGTCGGGGAGCTGTTTTTT CASSQTSVGELFF
TRBJ2-2 12 TRBV7-8 - TRBD1 TGTGCCAGCAGCCTCCTGACAGGGACGCTGTTTTTT CASSLLTGTLFF
TRBJ1-5 13 TRBV7-9 - - TGTGCCAGCAGCTTAGATGACAACCCGTGGCAGCATTTT CASSLDDNPWQHF
TRBJ1-1 14 TRBV5-1 - - TGCGCCAGCAGCTTGGTAGGTGAAATCACTGAAGCTTTCTTT CASSLVGEITEAFF
TRBJ2-2 17 TRBV7-6 - - TGTGCCAGCAGCTTATATGTAGGACAGCTGAACACCGGGGAGCTGTTTTTT CASSLYVGQLNTGELFF
TRBJ1-4 13 TRBV5-4 - - TGTGCCAGCAGCTTGGTGATAGGTGAAAAACTGTTTTTT CASSLVIGEKLFF
TRBJ2-1 18 TRBV4-3 few TRBD2 TGCGCCAGCAGCCGCTTTCGCACCAGCGGGAGCTCCTACAATGAGCAGTTCTTC CASSRFRTSGSSYNEQFF
TRBJ1-5 15 TRBV27 - - TGTGCCAGCAGTATTGGTGGCGTAGGCAATCAGCCCCAGCATTTT CASSIGGVGNQPQHF
TRBJ2-3 15 TRBV5-4 - TRBD1 TGTGCCAGCAGATTGAAGGGGACAGGATCCCGGACGCAGTATTTT CASRLKGTGSRTQYF
TRBJ1-3 11 TRBV27 - - TGTGCCAGCAGTCTTGGAAACACCATATATTTT CASSLGNTIYF
TRBJ1-2 13 TRBV19 - - TGTGCCAGTAGTATGTCGGGGGGTATCGGCTACACCTTC CASSMSGGIGYTF
TRBJ2-3 15 TRBV7-2 - TRBD2 TGTGCCAGCAGCGGACTAGCGGGAGGGCCAGATACGCAGTATTTT CASSGLAGGPDTQYF
TRBJ2-7 16 TRBV21-1 - - TGTGCCAGCAGGAATGCTACCGGGACTAGCACCTACGAGCAGTACTTC CASRNATGTSTYEQYF
TRBJ2-1 12 TRBV6-6 - - TGTGCCAGCAGTTACTCCCCAGAGGAGCAGTTCTTC CASSYSPEEQFF
TRBJ1-2 12 TRBV12-3/TRBV12-4 once - TGTGCCAGCAGTTTAGGCAGCTATGGCTACACCTTC CASSLGSYGYTF
TRBJ2-7 13 TRBV27 once TRBD1 TGTGCCAGCAGTCCCGGGACAGGGCAGGAGCAGTACTTC CASSPGTGQEQYF
TRBJ2-1 15 TRBV2 - TRBD2 TGTGCCAGCAGGGTATCTAGCGGGAGTATTAATGAGCAGTTCTTC CASRVSSGSINEQFF
TRBJ1-5 13 TRBV12-3/TRBV12-4 - - TGTGCCAGCAGTAGGGACCCGATCAGGCCCCAGCATTTT CASSRDPIRPQHF
TRBJ1-2 14 TRBV20-1 - TRBD1 TGCAGTGCTCGTGGTGGGGACAGGCCCGGGGGCTACACCTTC CSARGGDRPGGYTF
TRBJ2-1 15 TRBV7-3 once - TGTGCCAGCAGCTCTGTGGGACTGGATTACAATGAGCAGTTCTTC CASSSVGLDYNEQFF
TRBJ2-7 14 TRBV6-6 few - TGTGCCAGCAAAATCCGGGACGGACCCTACGAGCAGTACTTC CASKIRDGPYEQYF
TRBJ2-2 18 TRBV9 - TRBD2 TGTGCCAGCAGCCCCGGACTAGCGGGAGTATGGGGGACCGGGGAGCTGTTTTTT CASSPGLAGVWGTGELFF
TRBJ2-2 14 TRBV6-1 - - TGTGCCAGCAGATACACTGGGACGGGCGGGGAGCTGTTTTTT CASRYTGTGGELFF
TRBJ2-7 17 TRBV2 few TRBD2 TGTGCCAGCGCCCCGCGACTAGCGGGAGCCATCCCCTACGAGCTGTACTTC CASAPRLAGAIPYELYF
TRBJ2-1 13 TRBV29-1 once - TGCAGCGTTGAAGAGGGGGACCTAGGGGAGCAGTTCTTC CSVEEGDLGEQFF
TRBJ2-5 11 TRBV4-1 few - TGCGCCAGCAGCCAACAAGAGACCCAGTACTTC CASSQQETQYF
TRBJ2-2 11 TRBV24-1 once - TGTGCCACCAGTGATTTCGGGGAGCTGTTTTTT CATSDFGELFF
TRBJ2-2 17 TRBV6-2/TRBV6-3 - - TGTGCCAGCAGTCCCCGGTGGGGAGCCCCCCCCACCGGGGAGCTGTTTTTT CASSPRWGAPPTGELFF
TRBJ1-1 12 TRBV5-8 - TRBD1 TGTGCCAGCAGCTTGGAGGCCAGGGGGGCTTTCTTT CASSLEARGAFF
TRBJ2-7 14 TRBV9 - - TGTGCCAGCAGCGCCGCAGGGCCCACCTACGAGCAGTACTTC CASSAAGPTYEQYF
TRBJ2-7 14 TRBV4-2 - TRBD2 TGTGCCAGCAGCCAAGCTCGAGCGGGGTACGAGCAGTACTTC CASSQARAGYEQYF
TRBJ1-1 13 TRBV19 - - TGTGCCACTAGGGGCACAGTGAACACTGAAGCTTTCTTT CATRGTVNTEAFF
TRBJ1-2 16 TRBV19 - - TGTGCCAGTAAAGGCCTGGGAGCAGGGGAGAACTATGGCTACACCTTC CASKGLGAGENYGYTF
TRBJ1-5 14 TRBV30 - - TGTGCCTGGAGGGGTTTAGGGAGCAATCAGCCCCAGCATTTT CAWRGLGSNQPQHF
TRBJ1-2 12 TRBV27 once - TGTGCCAGCAATTCAGGGGCTGGGGGCTACACCTTC CASNSGAGGYTF
TRBJ1-5 15 TRBV5-1 few - TGCGCCAGCAGGCTGGGAAGCAATAGCAATCAGCCCCAGCATTTT CASRLGSNSNQPQHF
TRBJ1-1 14 TRBV27 - TRBD1 TGTGCCAGCAGCCGCGACAGGGTCAACACTGAAGCTTTCTTT CASSRDRVNTEAFF
TRBJ2-6 16 TRBV27 - - TGTGCCAGCAGTTTATCCCCGGGGCCCAGCGCAGACGTCCTGACTTTC CASSLSPGPSADVLTF
TRBJ2-3 13 TRBV12-3/TRBV12-4 - - TGTGCCAGTGTTCGGAGTAGCACAGATACGCAGTATTTT CASVRSSTDTQYF
TRBJ2-1 15 TRBV10-3 - - TGTGCCATCGGGGGATCGGATAGCTCCTACAATGAGCAGTTCTTC CAIGGSDSSYNEQFF
TRBJ1-5 13 TRBV2 - - TGTGCCAGCTCCGTGGGGCGGCAGGGGCCCCAGCATTTT CASSVGRQGPQHF
TRBJ2-1 16 TRBV6-2/TRBV6-3 - - TGTGCCAGCAGTTACGACCGTGGGCGCACCTACAATGAGCAGTTCTTC CASSYDRGRTYNEQFF
TRBJ2-7 11 TRBV29-1 once - TGCAGCGTTGGTGTAGGCTACGAGCAGTACTTC CSVGVGYEQYF
TRBJ1-5 14 TRBV6-2/TRBV6-3 - - TGTGCCAGCAGTTACTCGGTAGGGGATCAGCCCCAGCATTTT CASSYSVGDQPQHF
TRBJ1-2 15 TRBV5-8 - TRBD1 TGTGCCAGCAGCTTAGGGACAGCCCTAAACTATGGCTACACCTTC CASSLGTALNYGYTF
TRBJ2-1 14 TRBV9 - - TGTGCCAGCAGCGTTCAAGCTTTGGGCAATGAGCAGTTCTTC CASSVQALGNEQFF
TRBJ1-6 15 TRBV5-4 once - TGTGCCAGCAGCTTGATGGGGATTGATAATTCACCCCTCCACTTT CASSLMGIDNSPLHF
TRBJ2-1 14 TRBV6-5 once TRBD2 TGTGCCAGCGTGGCTAGCGGGAGTGGCAATGAGCAGTTCTTC CASVASGSGNEQFF
TRBJ1-2 16 TRBV3-1/TRBV3-2 - - TGTGCCAGCAGCCAAGACGATCGTATCGGGGCCTATGGCTACACCTTC CASSQDDRIGAYGYTF
TRBJ1-4 15 TRBV6-5 - TRBD1 TGTGCCAGCAGTTCCCAGGGGGTGGGAGATGAAAAACTGTTTTTT CASSSQGVGDEKLFF
TRBJ1-2 14 TRBV19 - - TGTGCCAGTAGTGATCACAGAAGGGACTATGGCTACACCTTC CASSDHRRDYGYTF
TRBJ2-1 15 TRBV5-1 - TRBD2 TGCGCCAGCAGCGCCGCTAGCGGATACTACAATGAGCAGTTCTTC CASSAASGYYNEQFF
TRBJ2-7 15 TRBV4-3 - - TGCGCCAGCAGCCAAGAGGGGGGAACGTTTTACGAGCAGTACTTC CASSQEGGTFYEQYF
TRBJ2-3 13 TRBV3-1/TRBV3-2 - - TGTGCCAGCAGCCCCCGGACTCGTCAAGGGCAGTATTTT CASSPRTRQGQYF
TRBJ1-1 14 TRBV5-6 - - TGTGCCAGCAGCTTGGCGGGCCGCCGCACTGAAGCTTTCTTT CASSLAGRRTEAFF
TRBJ2-7 15 TRBV11-2 - - TGTGCCAGCAGCCCACAGGGACTTCCCGCCTACGAGCAGTACTTC CASSPQGLPAYEQYF
TRBJ1-4 17 TRBV7-2 - TRBD1 TGTGCCAGCAGCCCCCGGACAGGGGGAGCGCGGAATGAAAAACTGTTTTTT CASSPRTGGARNEKLFF